Below are 18 T cell receptor beta chains sequenced from a single sample in a study of cytomegalovirus exposure and HLA in healthy donors. Method: immunoSEQ multiplex PCR; TCRdb's copy keeps in-frame clones and lacks some. The sample includes about 100,000 clones, roughly 88% seen only once; the top ten take more than 2.5%. The sequenced sample was PBMCs. The receptor source for this set is a woman in her late teens or twenties in good health and CMV-seronegative.

The chain is built from TRBV6-5 and TRBJ2-2, with D possibly matching TRBD2 (6 bases). This CDR3 has 15 residues. The germline CDR1 and CDR2 sequences are MNHEY and SVGAGI. Trimming left V 6 bases short and J 0 bases short, with 11 bases between. The CDR3 region is CASRPGTANTGELFF. Here the CDR3 DNA reads TGTGCCAGCAGACCCGGGACTGCGAACACCGGGGAGCTGTTTTTT.

The V and J genes are TRBV7-9 and TRBJ1-1, with a possible D match to TRBD1 (5 bases). The CDR3 covers 15 residues. CDR1 is SEHNR and CDR2 is FQNEAQ in the germline V gene (reference sequence). The V end lost 5 bases, the J end lost 4 bases, and 17 bases lay between the germline ends. CDR3 bases: TGTGCCAGCAGCCCCCAGACAGCCTGGGGCACTGAAGCTTTCTTT. Translating it yields CASSPQTAWGTEAFF.

This clone occurred once. This chain links TRBV19 with TRBJ2-1; 9 positions agree with TRBD2. There are 14 residues in the CDR3. Germline trimming cut 6 bases from V and 5 bases from J; bases unmatched to any gene: 5. Germline values: CDR1 LNHDA, CDR2 SQIVND (reference sequence). The CDR3 nucleotides read TGTGCCAGTAGAAAAGCGGGGGGAAACAATGAGCAGTTCTTC. This translates into CASRKAGGNNEQFF. Filled out from reference TRBV19 and TRBJ2-1, the complete variable domain reads DGGITQSPKYLFRKEGQNVTLSCEQNLNHDAMYWYRQDPGQGLRLIYYSQIVNDFQKGDIAEGYSVSREKKESFPLTVTSAQKNPTAFYLCASRKAGGNNEQFFGPGTRLTVL.

This clone was counted a single time. The rearrangement joins TRBV5-7 to TRBJ2-5; tentatively, D is TRBD1 (5 bases). TRBV5-7 is noted as an ORF with a role that remains uncertain. The V end lost 1 base, the J end lost 4 bases, and 5 bases lay between the germline ends. The CDR3 runs 12 residues. The CDR3: CASSLQGETQYF. As DNA, the CDR3 is TGTGCCAGCAGCTTGCAGGGAGAGACCCAGTACTTC.

This chain connects TRBV4-1 to TRBJ2-2; 13 bases fit TRBD2. Trimming took 5 bases from V and 1 from J; bases not matched to a gene: 7. The CDR3 has 18 amino acids. CDR1 and CDR2 from the germline V gene are MGHRA and YSYEKL. In DNA, the CDR3 is TGCGCCAGCAGCAACCCGGGACTAGCGGGATTGAACACCGGGGAGCTGTTTTTT. Translation: CASSNPGLAGLNTGELFF.

The chain links TRBV4-1 to TRBJ1-5; 10 bases are a match to TRBD1. The CDR3 loop spans 13 amino acids. J lost 4 bases, V lost 6 bases, and 0 bases had no gene match. Per germline, CDR1 MGHRA and CDR2 YSYEKL. The DNA for the CDR3 is TGCGCCAGCAGGGGACAGGGGAATCAGCCCCAGCATTTT. This gives the protein CASRGQGNQPQHF.

The rearrangement links TRBV7-3 to TRBJ2-1; 7 bases line up with TRBD2. With 2 bases clipped from V and 9 bases from J, the junction kept 7 bases outside the gene matches. The CDR3 runs 14 residues. Germline V lookup: CDR1 SGHTA, CDR2 FQGTGA. The CDR3 DNA reads TGTGCCAGCAGCTTAGGTGGGGGGGGAGGTGAGCAGTTCTTC. This translates into CASSLGGGGGEQFF.

The chain recombines TRBV25-1 with TRBJ2-2, with 10 bases that match TRBD1. The V gene end was trimmed by 5 bases and the J gene end by 4 bases; junction bases not matched to a gene: 7. The germline V gene encodes CDR1 MGHDK and CDR2 SYGVNS. The length of the CDR3 is 16 residues. CDR3: CASSRDRGQGTGELFF. In nucleotides, the CDR3 is TGTGCCAGCAGTCGAGACAGGGGGCAGGGCACCGGGGAGCTGTTTTTT.

The chain couples TRBV28 to TRBJ1-1, with TRBD1 matching 9 bases. The CDR3 runs to 15 residues. V shed 1 base, J shed 8 bases, and the junction held 8 bases outside the gene matches. Germline assignment: CDR1 MDHEN and CDR2 SYDVKM. The CDR3 DNA follows: TGTGCCAGCAGTTTATTCGGGACAGGGCGGAGAGAAGCTTTCTTT. Translating it yields CASSLFGTGRREAFF.

The rearrangement joins TRBV21-1 to TRBJ1-2; TRBD1 was called by the table and not checked on the DNA. TRBV21-1 is shown as a pseudogene. The CDR3 is 16 amino acids. The CDR3, as DNA: TGTGCCAGCAGCACCGAAACCGGAGCAGGGTACCATGGCTACACCTTC. Protein: CASSTETGAGYHGYTF.

V usage is TRBV28 and J usage is TRBJ2-4; tentatively, D is TRBD1 (5 bases). Germline CDR1 MDHEN, CDR2 SYDVKM. The V end was cut by 6 bases, the J end by 2 bases, with 14 bases between. The CDR3 covers 15 residues. The CDR3 sequence is CASSHFKGTKNIQYF. CDR3 sequence (DNA): TGTGCCAGCAGCCACTTTAAGGGGACCAAAAACATTCAGTACTTC.

This rearrangement joins TRBV6-5 to TRBJ1-1; maybe TRBD1 (5 bases). Between the trimmed V and J ends, which lost 7 bases and 5 bases, there was a span of 14 bases. Germline CDR1 is MNHEY and CDR2 is SVGAGI. The CDR3 loop spans 13 amino acids. CDR3 nucleotides: TGTGCCAGCATCCCGACGGGGGGGACTGAAGCTTTCTTT. Translation gives CASIPTGGTEAFF.

V is TRBV5-1 and J is TRBJ2-5; 7 nucleotides match TRBD2. Germline V gene lookup returns CDR1 SGHRS and CDR2 YFSETQ. The junction had 19 bases not matched to a gene; V was cut back by 3 bases and J by 2 bases. This CDR3 region has 19 residues. The CDR3 DNA follows: TGCGCCAGCAGCTCGCCAGCCATACCCCGGGACTATAATCAAGAGACCCAGTACTTC. It yields the protein CASSSPAIPRDYNQETQYF. Full variable domain (remainder filled in from reference TRBV5-1 and TRBJ2-5): KAGVTQTPRYLIKTRGQQVTLSCSPISGHRSVSWYQQTPGQGLQFLFEYFSETQRNKGNFPGRFSGRQFSNSRSEMNVSTLELGDSALYLCASSSPAIPRDYNQETQYFGPGTRLLVL.

Only a few counts were recorded for this clone. Other DNA sequences in this specimen translate into the identical CDR3. This chain connects TRBV2 to TRBJ1-2, with TRBD1 as a possible D gene (5 bases). The V gene lost 3 bases and the J gene lost 2 bases, with 7 bases spanning the gap. There are 13 residues in the CDR3. Germline-derived CDR1 and CDR2 are SNHLY and FYNNEI. The CDR3: CASSDQGNYGYTF. The CDR3 DNA reads TGTGCCAGCAGTGATCAGGGAAACTATGGCTACACCTTC.

The V gene is TRBV6-6, the J gene TRBJ2-1; D may be TRBD2 (6 bases). Trimming pared 5 bases from V and 7 bases from J, leaving 12 bases between. In germline, CDR1 is MNHNY, CDR2 SVGAGI (reference sequence). CDR3 length equals 13 residues. The DNA for the CDR3 is TGTGCCAGCAGTAACGGGGGTGGGAATGAGCAGTTCTTC. It specifies CASSNGGGNEQFF.

This chain uses TRBV7-9 with TRBJ1-3, with a possible D match to TRBD1 (6 bases). CDR3 length: 16 amino acids. Trimming took 5 bases from V and 4 from J, leaving 18 bases between them. Germline CDR1 reads SEHNR; CDR2 reads FQNEAQ (reference sequence). CDR3 residues: CASSPRAGAPGNTIYF. The CDR3 region has the DNA TGTGCCAGCAGCCCCCGGGCGGGGGCGCCCGGAAACACCATATATTTT.

The chain combines TRBV30 with TRBJ1-6; D possibly corresponds to TRBD1 (5 bases). V was trimmed by 0 bases and J by 7 bases, leaving 16 bases between them. The CDR3 has 16 amino acids. The germline V gene has CDR1 GTSNPN and CDR2 SVGIG (reference sequence). The CDR3 region has the DNA TGTGCCTGGAGTGTTGCAGGGAAGGTATCGAATTCACCCCTCCACTTT. Its protein product is CAWSVAGKVSNSPLHF.

This clone was counted a single time. CDR3 residues: CASSLRTGQGNTIYF. CDR3 sequence (DNA): TGTGCCAGCAGCTTAAGGACAGGCCAAGGAAACACCATATATTTT. This chain links TRBV7-2 with TRBJ1-3; 7 bases line up with TRBD1. The V and J ends lost 2 bases and 4 bases, in that order; junction bases with no gene match: 5. The CDR3 covers 15 residues. CDR1 is SGHTA and CDR2 is FQGNSA in the germline V gene. Using reference TRBV7-2 and TRBJ1-3 for the parts outside the CDR3, the full variable domain is GAGVSQSPSNKVTEKGKDVELRCDPISGHTALYWYRQSLGQGLEFLIYFQGNSAPDKSGLPSDRFSAERTGGSVSTLTIQRTQQEDSAVYLCASSLRTGQGNTIYFGEGSWLTVV.